Presented here are 14 T cell receptor beta chains from one specimen sequenced in a study of T cell repertoires in cytomegalovirus infection. TCRdb re-called the reads with MiXCR, one entry per CDR3 protein. The table shows more than 300,000 distinct CDR3 sequences, with approximately 30% occurring only once. These receptors lack a known antigen. The sequenced sample was cultured PBMCs, obtained from culture after CMV antigen stimulation. These TCRs come from a human donor in good health (CMV status not recorded). Some clones in this sample may be carry-over from other donors' samples.

This clonotype has only a few counts. V gene TRBV19 combines with J gene TRBJ2-7; 8 nucleotides align to TRBD1. Unmatched junction bases numbered 7, after V lost 2 bases and J lost 4 bases. Germline V gene sequence: CDR1 LNHDA, CDR2 SQIVND (reference sequence). The CDR3 length is 15 residues. In nucleotides, the CDR3 is TGTGCCAGTAGTATATGGACAGGGATAGCGTACGAGCAGTACGTC. Its translation: CASSIWTGIAYEQYV.

The CDR3 reads CASSTGTSNTGELFF. DNA for the CDR3: TGCGCCAGCAGCACCGGGACTAGCAACACCGGGGAGCTGTTTTTT. This chain uses TRBV5-1 with TRBJ2-2; the match to TRBD2 covers 9 bases. CDR3 length equals 15 residues. V shed 4 bases, J shed 2 bases, and the junction held 3 bases outside the gene matches. The germline gives CDR1 SGHRS, CDR2 YFSETQ.

This clonotype was observed a few times. V and J are TRBV4-1 and TRBJ2-3; D unclear. Looked up from germline, CDR1 is MGHRA and CDR2 is YSYEKL. The V and J ends lost 0 bases and 8 bases respectively, with 12 bases between them. CDR3 length: 14 amino acids. The CDR3 reads CASSQDVSAVTQYF. The CDR3 DNA follows: TGCGCCAGCAGCCAAGATGTATCAGCAGTTACGCAGTATTTT.

J is TRBJ1-2 and V is TRBV18; 7 bases agree with TRBD1. CDR3 size: 15 residues. Germline V gene sequence: CDR1 KGHSH, CDR2 LQKENI. J was trimmed by 8 bases and V by 3 bases; bases with no gene match: 12. This CDR3 reads CASSPREGGVWGYTF. CDR3 coding DNA: TGTGCCAGCTCACCCCGTGAAGGGGGCGTCTGGGGCTACACCTTC.

The chain combines TRBV6-2 or TRBV6-3 with TRBJ2-2; 7 nucleotides agree with TRBD1. Unmatched junction bases numbered 7, after V lost 8 bases and J lost 4 bases. Germline loops: CDR1 MNHEY, CDR2 SVGEGT. This CDR3 spans 14 amino acids. The CDR3 DNA is TGTGCCAGCCGAGGTTCAGGGGGCACCGGGGAGCTGTTTTTT. Its protein is CASRGSGGTGELFF.

This clonotype occurred a few times. This chain connects TRBV24-1 to TRBJ1-5; D is possibly TRBD1 (5 bases). The CDR3 contains 17 residues. Germline V gives CDR1 KGHDR, CDR2 SFDVKD. Trimming shortened V by 4 bases and J by 0 bases, and 15 bases separated the two germline ends. The CDR3 protein is CATSEPGPPNSNQPQHF. For the CDR3, the DNA is TGTGCCACCAGTGAGCCGGGGCCCCCTAATAGCAATCAGCCCCAGCATTTT.

There are a few counts of this clonotype. The chain couples TRBV6-5 to TRBJ1-3; D might be TRBD1 (5 bases). V lost 0 bases, J lost 4 bases, and 10 bases lay in between. The germline V gene has CDR1 MNHEY and CDR2 SVGAGI. This CDR3 has 15 residues. The CDR3 is CASSYSTGLGNTIYF. DNA of the CDR3: TGTGCCAGCAGTTACTCAACAGGCCTGGGAAACACCATATATTTT.

This clonotype has a handful of counts. This chain connects TRBV4-2 to TRBJ2-1, with D maybe TRBD2 (6 bases). V was trimmed by 2 bases and J by 5 bases, leaving 13 bases between them. The CDR3 runs 15 residues. Germline CDR1 reads LGHNA; CDR2 reads YNFKEQ. CDR3 in DNA: TGTGCCAGCAGCCAACCGGAGGGCCTGAACAATGAGCAGTTCTTC. Encoded protein: CASSQPEGLNNEQFF.

The rearrangement links TRBV7-2 to TRBJ2-1; 9 bases align to TRBD2. The CDR3 loop spans 15 amino acids. The germline V gene encodes CDR1 SGHTA and CDR2 FQGNSA. The J segment lost 6 bases and the V segment lost 5 bases, leaving 8 bases of the junction unmatched. CDR3: CASSPQGLASNEQFF. The CDR3 DNA reads TGTGCCAGCAGCCCCCAGGGACTAGCTTCCAATGAGCAGTTCTTC.

The V gene is TRBV6-1, the J gene TRBJ1-1, with 8 bases matching TRBD1. Losses at the gene ends were 6 bases for V and 6 bases for J; bases not matched to a gene: 9. The CDR3 loop spans 14 amino acids. Germline CDR1 is MNHNS and CDR2 is SASEGT. CDR3 DNA sequence: TGTGCCAGCAGCCCAGGGGGCGTATTGGCTGAAGCTTTCTTT. Protein: CASSPGGVLAEAFF.

The rearrangement joins TRBV7-6 to TRBJ2-2; 7 nucleotides align to TRBD2. Germline CDR1 is SGHVS and CDR2 is FNYEAQ. This CDR3 comprises 15 residues. V lost 6 bases, J lost 2 bases, and 6 bases stayed unmatched. CDR3 bases: TGTGCCAGCAGAAAAGCGGGGCTCAACACCGGGGAGCTGTTTTTT. Residues: CASRKAGLNTGELFF.

There are many counts of this clonotype. The chain is built from TRBV7-2 and TRBJ2-7; no definite D call. The CDR3 consists of 16 residues. Trimming removed 1 base from V and 4 bases from J, with 17 bases in between. CDR1 and CDR2 from the germline V gene are SGHTA and FQGNSA. CDR3 amino acids: CASSLVWRSPLYEQYF. DNA of the CDR3: TGTGCCAGCAGCTTAGTTTGGAGATCTCCCTTATACGAGCAGTACTTC.

The chain employs TRBV19 and TRBJ2-3; the match to TRBD1 covers 7 bases. This CDR3 is built from 15 residues. Germline V CDR1 and CDR2: LNHDA, SQIVND (reference sequence). V gave up 6 bases and J gave up 0 bases; unmatched junction bases: 6. The CDR3 region has the DNA TGTGCCAGTAGGGAAACAGGGGCGAGCACAGATACGCAGTATTTT. This gives the protein CASRETGASTDTQYF.

Only a few counts were recorded for this clonotype. The chain links TRBV12-3 or TRBV12-4 to TRBJ2-3, with 11 bases aligning to TRBD2. After removal of 1 base from V and 3 bases from J, the junction contained 9 bases not matched to a gene. The length of the CDR3 is 18 residues. In DNA, the CDR3 is TGTGCCAGCAGTTTAGAAAGACTAGCGGGAATATGGACAGATACGCAGTATTTT. This translates into CASSLERLAGIWTDTQYF.